The T cell receptor (beta chain) under discussion was sequenced for a study of tumor-infiltrating lymphocytes in primary liver carcinoma. Study-level background: Tumors, staged T1-T3 N0M0, spanned about 4 to 10 cm.

For blood RNA, unsorted whole blood served as the source, and germline DNA was extracted too. This CDR3 is 16 amino acids long. CDR1 MGHRA and CDR2 YSYEKL come from the germline V gene. Trimming removed 4 bases at V and 4 bases at J, with 18 bases between. Findings and caveats of the study: Tumor-blood pairs (like tumor-adjacent pairs) overlapped less than tumor region pairs did.

Total RNA amounting to around 540 ng was the source from which TCR beta cDNA was made with a constant-region primer. Three nested multiplex PCR rounds, a slightly modified ARM-PCR, produced the libraries for TCR beta. Investigators reported that the first two PCR rounds, at roughly 11 cycles each, used TRBV1-TRBV30 forward primers with a C-beta reverse primer. MiXCR was run by TCRdb on the multiplex PCR reads, yielding one entry per CDR3 protein. The table records about 320,000 distinct CDR3 sequences, roughly 60% of them present only once. About this clonotype: Its antigen is unknown.

The TCR sequence derives from a woman younger than 45 with primary liver carcinoma and hepatitis B virus infection. The V call is TRBV4-1, the J call TRBJ2-3; D possibly corresponds to TRBD1 (6 bases). Sequences were obtained from peripheral blood. Here the CDR3 reads CASSLKKQGSADTQYF. The DNA for the CDR3 is TGCGCCAGCAGCCTAAAGAAACAGGGTTCAGCAGATACGCAGTATTTT.